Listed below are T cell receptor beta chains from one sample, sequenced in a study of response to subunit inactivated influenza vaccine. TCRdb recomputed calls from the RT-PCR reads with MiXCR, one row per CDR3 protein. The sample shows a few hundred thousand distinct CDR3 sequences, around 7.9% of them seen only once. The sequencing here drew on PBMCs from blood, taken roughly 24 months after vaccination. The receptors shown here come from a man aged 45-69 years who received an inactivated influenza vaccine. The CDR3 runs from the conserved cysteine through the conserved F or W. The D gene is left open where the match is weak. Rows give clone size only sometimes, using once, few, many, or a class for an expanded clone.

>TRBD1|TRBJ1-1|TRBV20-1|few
CSARVTGGEWNTEAFF
TGCAGTGCTAGGGTGACAGGGGGTGAATGGAACACTGAAGCTTTCTTT
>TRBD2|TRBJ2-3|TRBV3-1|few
CASSSMAGTRTGDTQYF
TGTGCCAGCAGTTCAATGGCCGGGACTAGGACCGGAGATACGCAGTATTTT
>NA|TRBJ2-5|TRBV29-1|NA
CSVEVWQGETQYF
TGCAGCGTTGAAGTATGGCAGGGGGAGACCCAGTACTTC
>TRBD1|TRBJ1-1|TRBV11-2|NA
CASSLVGEPGQGTIEAFF
TGTGCCAGCAGCTTAGTAGGGGAGCCGGGACAGGGGACGATTGAAGCTTTCTTT
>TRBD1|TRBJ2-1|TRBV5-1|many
CASSLGTGNGDEQFF
TGCGCCAGCAGCTTGGGGACAGGGAATGGTGATGAGCAGTTCTTC
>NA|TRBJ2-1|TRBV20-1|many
CSASGPYNEQFF
TGCAGTGCTAGCGGGCCATACAATGAGCAGTTCTTC
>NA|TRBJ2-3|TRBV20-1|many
CSARGVTGPGRDTQYF
TGCAGTGCTAGAGGGGTGACAGGGCCCGGGAGAGATACGCAGTATTTT
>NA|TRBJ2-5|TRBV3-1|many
CASSHRGETQYF
TGTGCCAGCAGCCACAGGGGAGAGACCCAGTACTTC
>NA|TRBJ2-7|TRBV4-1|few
CASSQGTYVHYEQYF
TGCGCCAGCAGCCAAGGGACATATGTTCACTACGAGCAGTACTTC
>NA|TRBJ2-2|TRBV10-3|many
CAISADRRAGELFF
TGTGCCATCAGTGCGGACAGAAGGGCCGGGGAGCTGTTTTTT
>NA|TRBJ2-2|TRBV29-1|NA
CSVELVARPTGELFF
TGCAGCGTTGAATTGGTTGCCAGACCCACCGGGGAGCTGTTTTTT
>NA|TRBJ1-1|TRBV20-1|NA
CSATFGHTEAFF
TGCAGTGCTACTTTTGGGCACACTGAAGCTTTCTTT
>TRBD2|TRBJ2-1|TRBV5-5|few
CASSLETSGRGNEQFF
TGTGCCAGCAGCTTAGAGACTAGCGGGAGAGGTAATGAGCAGTTCTTC
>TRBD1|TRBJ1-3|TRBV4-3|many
CASSQVGQGPFSGNTIYF
TGCGCCAGCAGCCAGGTGGGACAGGGGCCCTTCTCTGGAAACACCATATATTTT
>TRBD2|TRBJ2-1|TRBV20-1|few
CSARDRGLAASYNEQFF
TGCAGTGCTAGAGATCGAGGACTAGCGGCTTCCTACAATGAGCAGTTCTTC
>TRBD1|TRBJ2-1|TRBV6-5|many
CASSYRGLDNEQFF
TGTGCCAGCAGTTACAGGGGGCTGGACAATGAGCAGTTCTTC
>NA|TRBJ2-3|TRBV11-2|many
CASSLDRAGDTQYF
TGTGCCAGCAGCTTAGATAGGGCAGGCGATACGCAGTATTTT
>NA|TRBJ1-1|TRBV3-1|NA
CASSQLKTEAFF
TGTGCCAGCAGCCAACTGAAAACTGAAGCTTTCTTT
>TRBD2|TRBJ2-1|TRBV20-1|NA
CSASNMVAGRGNEQFF
TGCAGTGCTAGTAATATGGTAGCGGGCCGGGGCAATGAGCAGTTCTTC
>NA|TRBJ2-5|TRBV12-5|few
CASGSGDGETQYF
TGTGCTAGTGGTTCAGGGGACGGGGAGACCCAGTACTTC
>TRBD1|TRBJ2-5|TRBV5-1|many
CASSLGQGRETQYF
TGCGCCAGCAGCTTGGGACAGGGTCGGGAGACCCAGTACTTC
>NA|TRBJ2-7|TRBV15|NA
CATSRDQNEQYF
TGTGCCACCAGCAGAGACCAGAACGAGCAGTACTTC
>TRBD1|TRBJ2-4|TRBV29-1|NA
CSVEGQGRTKNIQYF
TGCAGCGTTGAGGGACAGGGTAGGACCAAAAACATTCAGTACTTC
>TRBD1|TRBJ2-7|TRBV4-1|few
CASSQPGTGWYEQYF
TGCGCCAGCAGCCAACCCGGGACAGGTTGGTACGAGCAGTACTTC
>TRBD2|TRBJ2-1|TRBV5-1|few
CASSLSGTSRSYNEQFF
TGCGCCAGCAGCTTGTCCGGGACTAGCAGGTCCTACAATGAGCAGTTCTTC
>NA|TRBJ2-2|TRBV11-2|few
CASSGGRKPTGELFF
TGTGCCAGCAGCGGGGGACGGAAGCCCACCGGGGAGCTGTTTTTT
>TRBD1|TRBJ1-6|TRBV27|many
CASSFGQGANSPLHF
TGTGCCAGCAGTTTCGGACAGGGGGCGAATTCACCCCTCCACTTT
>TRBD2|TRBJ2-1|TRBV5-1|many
CASSWEGYNEQFF
TGCGCCAGCAGCTGGGAGGGTTACAATGAGCAGTTCTTC
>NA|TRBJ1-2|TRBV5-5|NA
CASSLEDFIRANYGYTF
TGTGCCAGCAGCTTGGAGGATTTCATAAGAGCTAACTATGGCTACACCTTC
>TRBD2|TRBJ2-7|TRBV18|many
CASSPGSSGAYEQYF
TGTGCCAGCTCACCGGGGTCTAGCGGGGCTTACGAGCAGTACTTC
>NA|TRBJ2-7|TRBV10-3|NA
CAIRDSTGSSSYEQYF
TGTGCCATCAGGGACTCCACGGGGTCTAGCTCCTACGAGCAGTACTTC
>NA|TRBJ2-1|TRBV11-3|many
CASSLRGTSLNEQFF
TGTGCCAGCAGCTTAAGAGGGACCTCCCTCAATGAGCAGTTCTTC
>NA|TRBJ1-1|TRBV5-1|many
CASSFQVNTEAFF
TGCGCCAGCAGCTTCCAGGTGAACACTGAAGCTTTCTTT
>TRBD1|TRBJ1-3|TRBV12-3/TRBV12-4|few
CASSSVQGAVGNTIYF
TGTGCCAGCAGTTCGGTCCAGGGGGCGGTTGGAAACACCATATATTTT
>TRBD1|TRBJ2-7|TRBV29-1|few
CSVEDLGDRGSTYEQYF
TGCAGCGTTGAAGATCTGGGCGACAGGGGATCAACTTACGAGCAGTACTTC
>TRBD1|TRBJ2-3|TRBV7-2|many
CASSGGRGRPDTQYF
TGTGCCAGCAGCGGCGGCAGGGGGCGCCCAGATACGCAGTATTTT
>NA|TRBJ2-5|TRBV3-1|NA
CASSGMGRGETQYF
TGTGCCAGCAGCGGTATGGGCAGGGGAGAGACCCAGTACTTC
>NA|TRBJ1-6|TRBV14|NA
CASSQSRVSSSSYNSPLHF
TGTGCCAGCAGCCAAAGCAGGGTCTCTTCGAGCTCCTATAATTCACCCCTCCACTTT
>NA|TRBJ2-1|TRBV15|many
CATSVRSSYNEQFF
TGTGCCACCAGCGTGCGGAGCTCCTACAATGAGCAGTTCTTC
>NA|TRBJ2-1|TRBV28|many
CASTTSRGASYNEQFF
TGTGCCAGCACCACCTCCCGGGGGGCCTCCTACAATGAGCAGTTCTTC
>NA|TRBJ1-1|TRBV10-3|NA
CAVGRESMNTEAFF
TGTGCCGTCGGACGAGAGTCCATGAACACTGAAGCTTTCTTT
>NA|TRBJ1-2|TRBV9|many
CASSVGDRFNYGYTF
TGTGCCAGCAGCGTAGGGGACCGATTTAACTATGGCTACACCTTC
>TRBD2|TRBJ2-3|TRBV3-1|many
CASSPAGLAVSRPVDTQYF
TGTGCCAGCAGCCCAGCCGGACTAGCGGTTTCTCGGCCGGTGGATACGCAGTATTTT
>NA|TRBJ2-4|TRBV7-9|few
CASSRTGIAKNIQYF
TGTGCCAGCAGCCGGACGGGAATAGCCAAAAACATTCAGTACTTC
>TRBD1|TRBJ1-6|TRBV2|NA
CASRAGGTGVSPLHF
TGTGCCAGCAGAGCCGGCGGGACAGGGGTTTCACCCCTCCACTTT
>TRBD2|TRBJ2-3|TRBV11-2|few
CASSLRAGDTDTQYF
TGTGCCAGCAGCTTACGAGCGGGAGACACAGATACGCAGTATTTT
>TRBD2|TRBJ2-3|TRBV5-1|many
CASSLGAGLASTDTQYF
TGCGCCAGCAGCTTGGGAGCAGGACTAGCAAGCACAGATACGCAGTATTTT
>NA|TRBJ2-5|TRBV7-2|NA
CASSLAFAGETQYF
TGTGCCAGCAGCTTAGCCTTCGCGGGAGAGACCCAGTACTTC
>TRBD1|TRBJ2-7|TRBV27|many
CASRKTGGSYEQYF
TGTGCCAGCAGAAAAACAGGGGGCTCCTACGAGCAGTACTTC
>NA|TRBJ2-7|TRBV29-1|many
CSVLPEGRSYEQYF
TGCAGCGTTCTACCTGAGGGGCGCTCCTACGAGCAGTACTTC
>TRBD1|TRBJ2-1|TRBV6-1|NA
CASTTGQGYNEQFF
TGTGCCAGCACGACGGGACAGGGTTACAATGAGCAGTTCTTC
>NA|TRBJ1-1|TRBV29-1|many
CSVEGGTEAFF
TGCAGCGTTGAAGGGGGCACTGAAGCTTTCTTT
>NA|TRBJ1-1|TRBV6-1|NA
CAAQAGGSFPEAFF
TGTGCCGCACAGGCGGGGGGTTCCTTTCCTGAAGCTTTCTTT
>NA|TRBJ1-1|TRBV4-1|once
CASSFSHLEGTEAFF
TGCGCCAGCAGCTTCTCGCACTTAGAGGGCACTGAAGCTTTCTTT